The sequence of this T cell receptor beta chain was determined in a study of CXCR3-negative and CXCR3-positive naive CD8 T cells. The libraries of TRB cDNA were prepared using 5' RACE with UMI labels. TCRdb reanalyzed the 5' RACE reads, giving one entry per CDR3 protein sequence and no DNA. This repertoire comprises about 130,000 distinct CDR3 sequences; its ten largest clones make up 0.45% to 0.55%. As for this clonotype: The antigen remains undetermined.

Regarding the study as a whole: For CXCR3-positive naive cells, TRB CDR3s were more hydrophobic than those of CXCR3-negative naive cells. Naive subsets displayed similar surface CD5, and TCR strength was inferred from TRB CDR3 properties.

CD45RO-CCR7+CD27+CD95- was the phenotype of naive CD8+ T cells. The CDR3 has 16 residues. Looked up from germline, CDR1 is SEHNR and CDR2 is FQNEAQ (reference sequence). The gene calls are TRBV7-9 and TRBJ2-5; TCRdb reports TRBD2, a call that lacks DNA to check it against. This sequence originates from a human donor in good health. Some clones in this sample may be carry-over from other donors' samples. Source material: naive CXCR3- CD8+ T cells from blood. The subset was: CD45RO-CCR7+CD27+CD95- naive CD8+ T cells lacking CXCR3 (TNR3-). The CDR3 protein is CASSQDLSGRAATQYF.